This T cell receptor beta chain derives from a study of cytomegalovirus exposure and HLA in healthy donors. Study-wide points: Analyzed later, association rates of TCRs varied across HLA loci, with DRB1 most and HLA-C fewest.

PCR primers comprised 60 Vbeta and 13 Jbeta primers. Sequencing was performed with immunoSEQ multiplex PCR; in TCRdb, only in-frame clones are kept and a portion is missing. The sample data list 130,000 or so clones. About this clone: Its antigen remains unknown.

This clonotype was sampled from a man younger than 30 in good health and CMV-seronegative. Material for sequencing was PBMCs.

Here the CDR3 reads CSVSGQLADEQYF. CDR3 nucleotides: TGCAGCGTGTCGGGACAGCTAGCCGACGAGCAGTACTTC. V is TRBV29-1 and J is TRBJ2-7; the match to TRBD1 covers 7 bases. The CDR3 consists of 13 residues. V lost 6 bases, J lost 5 bases, and 10 bases stayed unmatched. The germline CDR1 and CDR2 sequences are SQVTM and ANQGSEA.